These T cell receptor beta chains were read from a single sample in a study of metastatic and nonmetastatic thyroid tumors. With MiXCR, TCRdb called clones anew from the PCR reads. The repertoire holds several thousand clones, 25% to 35% seen once, with under 30% in the top ten. The sample taken for sequencing was adjacent normal tissue. The receptors shown here come from a female donor with papillary thyroid cancer or a benign thyroid nodule (not recorded which). Some clones in this sample may be carry-over from other donors' samples. Each CDR3 is given with its conserved first and last residue. A D gene is named only where the DNA matches it firmly. Size is stated for part of the rows, as once, few or many counts, or as a class when the clone is expanded.

TRBJ1-5 | medium-sized | TRBV30 | TRBD1 | TGTGCCTGGAGTGGGACAGGGATCTTTCAGCCCCAGCATTTT | CAWSGTGIFQPQHF
TRBJ2-1 | many | TRBV11-2 | TRBD2 | TGTGCCAGCAGCCAGGGGCGGGGGGGAGTCGAGCAGTTCTTC | CASSQGRGGVEQFF
TRBJ2-3 | - | TRBV11-1 | TRBD1 | TGTGCCAGCAGCTTAGGGGACAGGACAGGCACAGATACGCAGTATTTT | CASSLGDRTGTDTQYF
TRBJ2-1 | many | TRBV20-1 | - | TGCAGTGCTCGAGGACTCGACCTACTCAATGAGCAGTTCTTC | CSARGLDLLNEQFF
TRBJ2-5 | few | TRBV18 | - | TGTGTCAGCTCACCGGGGCGGGCCCAAGAGACCCAGTACTTC | CVSSPGRAQETQYF
TRBJ1-1 | - | TRBV5-1 | TRBD1 | TGCGCCAGCACAGCCGAGCAGGGGGCAACTGAAGCTTTCTTT | CASTAEQGATEAFF
TRBJ1-2 | - | TRBV28 | TRBD1 | TGTGCCAGCAGCTCGGGACAGGAAACAACTAACTATGGCTACACCTTC | CASSSGQETTNYGYTF
TRBJ2-2 | once | TRBV3-1 | - | TGTGCCACATACTGGTCCGGGGAGCTGTTTTTT | CATYWSGELFF
TRBJ2-7 | few | TRBV28 | TRBD1 | TGTGCCAGCAGTGGGGTAGGGACAGCAAGCTACGAGCAGTACTTC | CASSGVGTASYEQYF
TRBJ2-1 | many | TRBV6-2/TRBV6-3 | TRBD2 | TGTGCCAGCAGATTCGGACTAGTCTCCTACAATGAGCAGTTCTTC | CASRFGLVSYNEQFF
TRBJ2-1 | - | TRBV11-3 | - | - | CASSVGQGAREF
TRBJ1-2 | few | TRBV6-2/TRBV6-3 | - | TGTGCCAGCAGTTTCACTCAGGACGGAGTCTATGGCTACACCTTC | CASSFTQDGVYGYTF
TRBJ1-2 | many | TRBV2 | - | TGTGCCAGCAACATTCAGAGGGGAAACTATGGCTACACCTTC | CASNIQRGNYGYTF
TRBJ2-1 | few | TRBV6-1 | TRBD1 | TGTGCCAGCAGTGTGTGGACAGGGGGCTACAATGAGCAGTTCTTC | CASSVWTGGYNEQFF
TRBJ1-2 | medium-sized | TRBV9 | TRBD1 | TGTGCCAGCAGCGATCGACAGGGTCCCTATGGCTACACCTTC | CASSDRQGPYGYTF
TRBJ2-3 | few | TRBV6-5 | - | TGTGCCAGCAGTGACTCGCGGGCCGGCACAGATACGCAGTATTTT | CASSDSRAGTDTQYF
TRBJ2-1 | few | TRBV12-3/TRBV12-4 | TRBD2 | TGTGCCAGCAGTCTCGGACTAGCGGGAGCAGGTGAGCAGTTCTTC | CASSLGLAGAGEQFF
TRBJ1-5 | few | TRBV7-7 | TRBD1 | TGTGCCAGCAGCTTAGTACCGACAGGGTTCGATCAGCCCCAGCATTTT | CASSLVPTGFDQPQHF
TRBJ2-1 | few | TRBV19 | TRBD2 | TGTGCCAGTCGCTTTTCCCGGGAGGGCCGGGATGAGCAGTTCTTC | CASRFSREGRDEQFF
TRBJ2-5 | once | TRBV9 | TRBD1 | TGTGCCAGCAGCGCATCAGGGGGCTGGGAGACCCAGTACTTC | CASSASGGWETQYF
TRBJ1-1 | many | TRBV2 | - | TGTGCCAGCACAGCGGCAGGGTGGAGCACTGAAGCTTTCTTT | CASTAAGWSTEAFF
TRBJ1-3 | medium-sized | TRBV15 | - | TGTGCCACCAGCAGATCCCGCGGGGCCTTTGGAAACACCATATATTTT | CATSRSRGAFGNTIYF
TRBJ2-7 | - | TRBV27 | - | TGTGCCAGCAGTTTAGGCGGGACATGGGACTACGAGCAGTACTTC | CASSLGGTWDYEQYF
TRBJ2-3 | many | TRBV5-1 | - | TGCGCCAGCAGTCGAGCGTCGGATACGCAGTATTTT | CASSRASDTQYF
TRBJ1-2 | few | TRBV6-2/TRBV6-3 | TRBD1 | TGTGCCACCGGGACAGGAGGGCGTGGCTACACCTTC | CATGTGGRGYTF
TRBJ1-1 | - | TRBV14 | - | TGTGCCAGCAGCCAATTGGGAGGGGTCATGAACACTGAAGCTTTCTTT | CASSQLGGVMNTEAFF
TRBJ1-2 | few | TRBV4-2 | - | TGTGCCAGCAGCCAAGATCTAGGTCAGCGTTCGGGTGGCTACACCTTC | CASSQDLGQRSGGYTF
TRBJ2-5 | - | TRBV10-3 | TRBD2 | TGTGCCATCAGTGACCCCGCGGGAGGGGAGACCCAGTACTTC | CAISDPAGGETQYF
TRBJ1-5 | - | TRBV2 | TRBD1 | TGTGCCAGCTGGACAGGGGTGATAACCAGGCCCCAGCATTTT | CASWTGVITRPQHF